This passage covers 29 T cell receptor beta chains from one sample sequenced in a study of cytomegalovirus exposure and HLA in healthy donors. The PCR used 60 Vbeta and 13 Jbeta primers. The table came from immunoSEQ multiplex PCR; TCRdb's copy has only in-frame clones and leaves some out. The table includes about 130,000 clones, about 78% detected once. Sequencing was performed on PBMCs. These receptors were taken from a female donor in good health and CMV-seronegative.

In the case of this clone: The sample carries other DNA sequences with the same CDR3. V and J are TRBV5-1 and TRBJ2-5, with TRBD1 as a possible D gene (6 bases). This CDR3 has 13 residues. Per germline, CDR1 SGHRS and CDR2 YFSETQ. Trimming pared 1 base from V and 4 bases from J, leaving 8 bases between. The CDR3 loop reads CASSLRGGETQYF. The CDR3 DNA reads TGCGCCAGCAGCTTGCGAGGGGGAGAGACCCAGTACTTC.

The V gene is TRBV28, the J gene TRBJ1-2, with D tentatively TRBD1 (6 bases). The CDR3 consists of 14 residues. Germline V gives CDR1 MDHEN, CDR2 SYDVKM. Trimming removed 4 bases from V and 4 bases from J, with 13 bases in between. The CDR3 region has the DNA TGTGCCAGCAGTTCTGTGGGACAATTCTATGGCTACACCTTC. Its protein is CASSSVGQFYGYTF.

This sequence joins TRBV11-3 and TRBJ2-1; 11 positions match TRBD1. There are 16 residues in the CDR3. CDR1 and CDR2 (germline): SGHNT, YENEEA. After removal of 5 bases from V and 6 bases from J, the junction contained 9 bases not matched to a gene. The CDR3 region is CASSKRTGTGGNEQFF. CDR3 nucleotides: TGTGCCAGCAGCAAACGAACCGGGACAGGGGGCAATGAGCAGTTCTTC.

The V and J genes are TRBV7-2 and TRBJ2-1; perhaps TRBD2 as D (5 bases). V was clipped by 4 bases and J by 8 bases, with 9 bases between them. The CDR3 runs 12 residues. Per the germline V gene, CDR1 is SGHTA and CDR2 is FQGNSA. The CDR3 loop reads CASSSRGDEQFF. CDR3 DNA sequence: TGTGCCAGCAGCTCCCGGGGTGATGAGCAGTTCTTC.

The chain carries TRBV5-6 and TRBJ1-5, with 7 bases aligning to TRBD1. The junction had 6 bases not matched to a gene; V was cut back by 4 bases and J by 5 bases. Germline CDR1 is SGHDT and CDR2 is YYEEEE. The CDR3 is 14 residues long. The CDR3 is CASSGWGTDQPQHF. CDR3 in DNA: TGTGCCAGCAGCGGGTGGGGGACAGATCAGCCCCAGCATTTT.

This chain links TRBV11-2 with TRBJ1-4, with a possible D match to TRBD1 (6 bases). There are 14 residues in the CDR3. In germline, CDR1 is SGHAT, CDR2 FQNNGV. Between the trimmed V and J ends, which lost 4 bases and 8 bases, there was a span of 14 bases. This CDR3 reads CASSSRDTSEKLFF. The CDR3 nucleotides read TGTGCCAGCAGCTCCAGGGACACCTCCGAAAAACTGTTTTTT.

V and J are TRBV28 and TRBJ1-1; the match to TRBD1 covers 8 bases. Germline CDR1 is MDHEN and CDR2 is SYDVKM. The CDR3 is made up of 16 amino acids. The trim removed 2 bases at V and 5 bases at J, leaving 10 bases unmatched. The CDR3 DNA is TGTGCCAGCAGTTTAGGTACAGGGGGACGGGGTACTGAAGCTTTCTTT. It yields the protein CASSLGTGGRGTEAFF.

This clone was seen a few times. This chain links TRBV5-1 with TRBJ2-7; 9 bases align to TRBD1. The germline gives CDR1 SGHRS, CDR2 YFSETQ. The CDR3 spans 14 residues. The J segment lost 3 bases and the V segment lost 3 bases, leaving 4 bases of the junction unmatched. The CDR3 here is CASSSGTGLYEQYF. CDR3 in DNA: TGCGCCAGCAGCTCCGGGACAGGGCTCTACGAGCAGTACTTC.

This clone was counted only a few times. This chain uses TRBV19 with TRBJ2-2, with 13 bases fitting TRBD2. The V and J ends lost 7 bases and 3 bases, in that order; junction bases with no gene match: 8. Germline loops: CDR1 LNHDA, CDR2 SQIVND (reference sequence). The CDR3 runs to 17 residues. The CDR3 DNA reads as TGTGCCAGTATCAGGGGACTAGCGGGATACGACACCGGGGAGCTGTTTTTT. Amino acid sequence: CASIRGLAGYDTGELFF.

Note on this clone: Compared with germline, one end of the junction differs, possibly owing to a read error. The genes are TRBV29-1 and TRBJ1-2, with D tentatively TRBD1 (5 bases). The germline V gene has CDR1 SQVTM and CDR2 ANQGSEA. This CDR3 is 15 amino acids long. This chain's CDR3 is CSLKGGDGGNFGYTF. The CDR3 bases are TGCAGCCTTAAGGGCGGGGACGGAGGGAACTTTGGCTACACCTTC.

This clone occurred a few times. The chain has TRBV7-9 and TRBJ2-7; tentatively, D is TRBD2 (6 bases). V shed 3 bases and J shed 1 base, with 10 bases lying between them. The CDR3 length is 14 residues. Germline loops: CDR1 SEHNR, CDR2 FQNEAQ (reference sequence). The CDR3 loop reads CASSFSGTSYEQYF. CDR3 nucleotide sequence: TGTGCCAGCAGCTTTTCCGGGACTTCCTACGAGCAGTACTTC. Supplemented by reference TRBV7-9 and TRBJ2-7, the full variable domain reads DTGVSQNPRHKITKRGQNVTFRCDPISEHNRLYWYRQTLGQGPEFLTYFQNEAQLEKSRLLSDRFSAERPKGSFSTLEIQRTEQGDSAMYLCASSFSGTSYEQYFGPGTRLTVT.

To note about this clone: Within the sample, other DNA sequences also encode this same CDR3. The rearrangement uses TRBV5-4 and TRBJ2-3; D is possibly TRBD1 (6 bases). Trimming removed 0 bases at V and 2 bases at J, with 10 bases between. CDR3 length: 15 residues. Germline values: CDR1 SGHNT, CDR2 YYREEE (reference sequence). DNA of the CDR3: TGTGCCAGCAGCTTGGGCCAGGGGTTCACAGATACGCAGTATTTT. Encoded protein: CASSLGQGFTDTQYF. Variable domain in full (rest from reference TRBV5-4 and TRBJ2-3): ETGVTQSPTHLIKTRGQQVTLRCSSQSGHNTVSWYQQALGQGPQFIFQYYREEENGRGNFPPRFSGLQFPNYSSELNVNALELDDSALYLCASSLGQGFTDTQYFGPGTRLTVL.

This clone was observed a few times. The chain is built from TRBV2 and TRBJ2-2, with D tentatively TRBD2 (6 bases). The V gene lost 7 bases and the J gene lost 0 bases, with 12 bases spanning the gap. Germline CDR1 and CDR2: SNHLY and FYNNEI. There are 15 residues in the CDR3. The CDR3 loop is CASTGDSSNTGELFF. CDR3 nucleotides: TGTGCCAGCACTGGGGACTCCTCGAACACCGGGGAGCTGTTTTTT.

The chain joins TRBV6-5 to TRBJ1-5; D unresolved. V was cut by 0 bases and J by 2 bases, with 5 bases left in between. The CDR3 is 14 residues long. Germline CDR1 MNHEY, CDR2 SVGAGI. CDR3 sequence reads: CASSYSAGNQPQHF. CDR3 coding DNA: TGTGCCAGCAGTTACTCGGCCGGCAATCAGCCCCAGCATTTT.

The gene calls are TRBV7-3 and TRBJ2-7; tentative D call: TRBD2 (5 bases). From germline, CDR1 is SGHTA and CDR2 FQGTGA. The ends were cut back, 0 bases at V and 1 base at J, with 7 bases in the middle. The CDR3 runs 14 residues. CDR3 bases: TGTGCCAGCAGCTTAACCAGCGGTTCCTACGAGCAGTACTTC. Translated: CASSLTSGSYEQYF.

The chain joins TRBV5-1 to TRBJ2-1; 9 nucleotides align to TRBD2. Germline CDR1 reads SGHRS; CDR2 reads YFSETQ. The CDR3 is 14 amino acids. The V and J ends lost 4 bases and 6 bases, in that order; junction bases with no gene match: 5. CDR3 nucleotide sequence: TGCGCCAGCAGCCCACTAGCGGGCGGCAATGAGCAGTTCTTC. Its protein is CASSPLAGGNEQFF.

V usage is TRBV14 and J usage is TRBJ2-6, with 7 bases that match TRBD1. This CDR3 has 17 residues. Looked up from germline, CDR1 is SGHDN and CDR2 is FVKESK. J gave up 4 bases and V 4 bases, and 10 bases lay outside the gene matches. The CDR3 bases are TGTGCCAGCAGCCTGACGAATTACAGGGGAGGGGCCAACGTCCTGACTTTC. Protein product: CASSLTNYRGGANVLTF.

The CDR3 loop reads CASSLAQSNTEAFF. CDR3 bases: TGCGCCAGCAGCTTGGCACAGTCGAACACTGAAGCTTTCTTT. The rearrangement links TRBV5-1 to TRBJ1-1; D ambiguous. The CDR3 loop spans 14 amino acids. Germline V gene data show CDR1 as SGHRS and CDR2 as YFSETQ. The V end lost 0 bases, the J end lost 1 base, and 7 bases lay between the germline ends.

This clone was detected a few times. This chain links TRBV9 with TRBJ1-1; D remains ambiguous. Per germline, CDR1 SGDLS and CDR2 YYNGEE. Trimming took 4 bases from V and 1 from J, leaving 8 bases between them. There are 13 residues in the CDR3. The CDR3 sequence is CASSPDGNTEAFF. The CDR3 DNA is TGTGCCAGCAGCCCAGATGGGAACACTGAAGCTTTCTTT.

The gene calls are TRBV11-2 and TRBJ1-1; 11 nucleotides agree with TRBD1. CDR3 length: 15 amino acids. Germline-derived CDR1 and CDR2 are SGHAT and FQNNGV. V gave up 6 bases and J gave up 10 bases; unmatched junction bases: 13. CDR3 in amino acids: CASSFPGQGVLRAFF. The CDR3 coding sequence is TGTGCCAGCAGTTTCCCGGGACAGGGGGTTTTAAGAGCTTTCTTT.

This clone qualifies as medium-sized. This chain uses TRBV4-1 with TRBJ1-1; D perhaps matches TRBD1 (6 bases). The CDR3 is 14 residues long. Per germline, CDR1 MGHRA and CDR2 YSYEKL. The V end lost 2 bases, the J end lost 4 bases, and 11 bases lay between the germline ends. Here the CDR3 DNA reads TGCGCCAGCAGCCAACCCCTCAGGGGCACTGAAGCTTTCTTT. Residues: CASSQPLRGTEAFF.

This clone is a singleton in its sample. The chain has TRBV7-6 and TRBJ2-3; perhaps TRBD2 as D (7 bases). The germline V gene encodes CDR1 SGHVS and CDR2 FNYEAQ. The V end was cut by 4 bases, the J end by 5 bases, with 10 bases between. The CDR3 sequence is 13 residues long. The CDR3: CASSYRGGDTQYF. CDR3 DNA: TGTGCCAGCAGCTATAGGGGGGGAGATACGCAGTATTTT.

The chain carries TRBV4-2 and TRBJ1-5; 7 nucleotides align to TRBD1. The ends lost 1 base at V and 2 bases at J; junction bases unmatched: 8. There are 17 residues in the CDR3. Germline V gene data show CDR1 as LGHNA and CDR2 as YNFKEQ. CDR3 sequence (DNA): TGTGCCAGCAGCCAAGTTCGAGGGGGCGACGGCAATCAGCCCCAGCATTTT. It yields the protein CASSQVRGGDGNQPQHF.

V and J are TRBV6-5 and TRBJ2-7; TRBD1 aligns across 7 bases. The V segment lost 0 bases and the J segment 2 bases; nucleotides outside the gene matches: 4. Per the germline V gene, CDR1 is MNHEY and CDR2 is SVGAGI. This CDR3 contains 15 residues. Here the CDR3 reads CASSYSGQGAYEQYF. CDR3 DNA: TGTGCCAGCAGTTACTCAGGGCAGGGGGCCTACGAGCAGTACTTC.

This chain joins TRBV18 and TRBJ1-2, with TRBD1 as a possible D gene (5 bases). The CDR3 is 14 residues long. Germline V lookup: CDR1 KGHSH, CDR2 LQKENI. The V gene lost 2 bases and the J gene lost 3 bases, with 10 bases spanning the gap. The CDR3, as DNA: TGTGCCAGCTCACCAGGGGGACTAGACTATGGCTACACCTTC. Encoded protein: CASSPGGLDYGYTF.

This clone was picked up a small number of times. J is TRBJ2-2 and V is TRBV9; 11 nucleotides agree with TRBD2. CDR3 size: 15 residues. Germline CDR1 is SGDLS and CDR2 is YYNGEE. The J segment lost 4 bases and the V segment lost 2 bases, leaving 1 base of the junction unmatched. Written as DNA, the CDR3 is TGTGCCAGCAGCGTTAGCGGGAGGGCCACCGGGGAGCTGTTTTTT. Amino acids: CASSVSGRATGELFF.

The chain recombines TRBV6-6 with TRBJ2-3, with TRBD2 identical over 12 bases. There are 16 residues in the CDR3. The J segment lost 6 bases and the V segment lost 2 bases, leaving 6 bases of the junction unmatched. Germline-derived CDR1 and CDR2 are MNHNY and SVGAGI (reference sequence). CDR3 sequence reads: CASSYRLAGVGDTQYF. CDR3 bases: TGTGCCAGCAGTTACAGACTAGCGGGAGTCGGGGATACGCAGTATTTT.

This clone was counted a few times. The chain uses TRBV7-2 and TRBJ2-5; 14 bases agree with TRBD2. The CDR3 has 16 residues. The V gene end was trimmed by 4 bases and the J gene end by 4 bases; junction bases not matched to a gene: 5. Germline CDR1 and CDR2: SGHTA and FQGNSA. CDR3 loop: CASSSRTSGRRETQYF. In nucleotides, the CDR3 is TGTGCCAGCAGCTCCAGGACTAGCGGGAGGAGAGAGACCCAGTACTTC.

The rearrangement links TRBV28 to TRBJ1-2, with 7 bases aligning to TRBD1. This CDR3 spans 13 amino acids. Germline trimming cut 5 bases from V and 11 bases from J; bases unmatched to any gene: 11. Germline assignment: CDR1 MDHEN and CDR2 SYDVKM. The CDR3 sequence is CASSPRDRVGYTF. The CDR3, as DNA: TGTGCCAGCAGTCCCCGGGACAGAGTGGGGTACACCTTC.